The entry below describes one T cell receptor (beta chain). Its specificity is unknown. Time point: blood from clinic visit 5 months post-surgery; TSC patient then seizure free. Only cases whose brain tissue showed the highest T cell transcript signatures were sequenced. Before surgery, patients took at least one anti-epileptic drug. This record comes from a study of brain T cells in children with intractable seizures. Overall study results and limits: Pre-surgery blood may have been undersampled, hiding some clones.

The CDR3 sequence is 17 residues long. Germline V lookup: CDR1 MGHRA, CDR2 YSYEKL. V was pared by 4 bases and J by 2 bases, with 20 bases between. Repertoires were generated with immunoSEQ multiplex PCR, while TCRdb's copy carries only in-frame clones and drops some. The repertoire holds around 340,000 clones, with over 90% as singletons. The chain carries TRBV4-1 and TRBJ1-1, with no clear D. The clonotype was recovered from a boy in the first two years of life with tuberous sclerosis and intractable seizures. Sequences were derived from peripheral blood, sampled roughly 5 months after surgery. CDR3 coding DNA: TGCGCCAGCAGCCCCGCCCTTCAAAGACAAGTTAACACTGAAGCTTTCTTT. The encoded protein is CASSPALQRQVNTEAFF.